Listed here are 21 T cell receptor beta chains from one sample, sequenced in a study of T-cell memory formation after mild COVID-19. TCRdb called the 5' RACE reads again in MiXCR, with one record for every CDR3 protein. The table shows approximately 490,000 distinct CDR3 sequences, with around 21% occurring only once. Sequenced material: PBMCs or a T cell subset sorted from them (not recorded which). Receptors were obtained from an adult woman who had mild COVID-19 (a few samples of this study predate the infection). Cell type and time point are not known.

This clonotype was detected only a few times. The chain couples TRBV7-9 to TRBJ2-5; tentative D call: TRBD2 (5 bases). The V and J ends lost 0 bases and 3 bases respectively, with 8 bases between them. CDR1 and CDR2 (germline): SEHNR, FQNEAQ (reference sequence). There are 14 residues in the CDR3. CDR3 sequence: CASSLAGVKETQYF. The CDR3 nucleotides read TGTGCCAGCAGCTTAGCCGGGGTTAAAGAGACCCAGTACTTC.

This clonotype was seen a few times. The rearrangement links TRBV11-1 to TRBJ2-1; 7 bases fit TRBD2. V gave up 6 bases and J gave up 3 bases; unmatched junction bases: 5. CDR3 length: 14 residues. Germline V lookup: CDR1 SGHAT, CDR2 FQDESV (reference sequence). The CDR3 coding sequence is TGTGCCAGCAGGTTTGGCGGGAGCTACAATGAGCAGTTCTTC. Encoded protein: CASRFGGSYNEQFF. The full variable domain, completed using reference TRBV11-1 and TRBJ2-1, is EAEVAQSPRYKITEKSQAVAFWCDPISGHATLYWYRQILGQGPELLVQFQDESVVDDSQLPKDRFSAERLKGVDSTLKIQPAELGDSAMYLCASRFGGSYNEQFFGPGTRLTVL.

The rearrangement uses TRBV6-1 and TRBJ1-3; a weak D match, TRBD1 (6 bases). Per germline, CDR1 MNHNS and CDR2 SASEGT. The germline V and J ends were trimmed by 2 bases and 3 bases, with 14 bases remaining between them. CDR3 length: 16 residues. The CDR3 DNA reads as TGTGCCAGCAGTGAATACGGGGGCGGAGGTGGAAACACCATATATTTT. Translated, it gives CASSEYGGGGGNTIYF.

In this sample, this clonotype turned up a few times. This rearrangement joins TRBV7-9 to TRBJ1-1, with D uncertain. CDR1 is SEHNR, CDR2 FQNEAQ, per germline (reference sequence). This CDR3 has 12 residues. Trimming took off 5 bases at V and 2 bases at J, with 6 bases between the two ends. The CDR3 DNA reads as TGTGCCAGCAGCATGACAAACACTGAAGCTTTCTTT. Protein: CASSMTNTEAFF.

The V gene is TRBV6-5, the J gene TRBJ2-1; tentative D call: TRBD1 (7 bases). V was clipped by 0 bases and J by 5 bases, with 17 bases between them. The CDR3 consists of 17 residues. Germline V gives CDR1 MNHEY, CDR2 SVGAGI. The CDR3 region is CASSYSGRGTANNEQFF. The CDR3 DNA is TGTGCCAGCAGTTACTCTGGCCGCGGGACAGCGAACAATGAGCAGTTCTTC.

This clonotype was seen more than once but under ten times. The rearrangement uses TRBV3-1 and TRBJ1-1; D call uncertain. In germline, CDR1 is LGHDT, CDR2 YNNKEL (reference sequence). The CDR3 consists of 14 residues. Trimming pared 4 bases from V and 0 bases from J, leaving 9 bases between. The CDR3 loop is CASSPTVVNTEAFF. The CDR3 nucleotides are TGTGCCAGCAGCCCAACAGTTGTGAACACTGAAGCTTTCTTT.

V usage is TRBV20-1 and J usage is TRBJ2-7, with TRBD2 identical over 13 bases. Looked up from germline, CDR1 is DFQATT and CDR2 is SNEGSKA (reference sequence). With 6 bases clipped from V and 7 bases from J, the junction kept 15 bases outside the gene matches. The CDR3 extends over 16 amino acids. CDR3: CSAPARTSGGPWEQYF. The DNA of the CDR3 is TGCAGTGCCCCCGCCCGGACTAGCGGGGGCCCCTGGGAGCAGTACTTC.

This clonotype has at least ten counts. The genes are TRBV7-9 and TRBJ1-4, with D tentatively TRBD1 (6 bases). Trimming shortened V by 1 base and J by 7 bases, and 13 bases separated the two germline ends. The CDR3 length is 15 residues. Per the germline V gene, CDR1 is SEHNR and CDR2 is FQNEAQ (reference sequence). The CDR3 spells CASSLGGAEREKLFF. As DNA, the CDR3 is TGTGCCAGCAGCTTAGGGGGGGCAGAACGTGAAAAACTGTTTTTT.

This sequence joins TRBV20-1 and TRBJ2-2; D ambiguous. The CDR3 covers 16 residues. Germline V gene lookup returns CDR1 DFQATT and CDR2 SNEGSKA (reference sequence). Trimming left V 0 bases short and J 1 base short, with 12 bases between. Here the CDR3 reads CSARDLTYENTGELFF. For the CDR3, the DNA is TGCAGTGCTAGAGATCTGACCTACGAGAACACCGGGGAGCTGTTTTTT.

Only a few counts were recorded for this clonotype. The chain recombines TRBV15 with TRBJ2-3; no firm D call. The germline gives CDR1 LNHNV, CDR2 YYDKDF (reference sequence). CDR3 length: 13 residues. Trimming removed 5 bases from V and 6 bases from J, with 12 bases in between. The CDR3 sequence: CATSPRIADTQYF. The CDR3 DNA is TGTGCCACCAGCCCCAGGATCGCGGATACGCAGTATTTT.

This chain joins TRBV7-8 and TRBJ2-7, with D unresolved. V lost 6 bases and J 2 bases, leaving 11 bases between the germline ends. Germline V CDR1 and CDR2: SGHVS, FQNEAQ. CDR3 length equals 13 residues. The CDR3 DNA is TGTGCCAGCAGGGCCGGGCTCACCTACGAGCAGTACTTC. Protein product: CASRAGLTYEQYF.

A few counts support this clonotype. This chain joins TRBV12-3 or TRBV12-4 and TRBJ2-7; 9 bases fit TRBD1. The V and J ends lost 6 bases and 3 bases, in that order; junction bases with no gene match: 6. The CDR3 runs 14 residues. The CDR3 region is CASSPGQGNYEQYF. The CDR3 DNA is TGTGCCAGCAGCCCGGGACAGGGAAACTACGAGCAGTACTTC.

The rearrangement links TRBV20-1 to TRBJ2-3; no clear D. The CDR3 is 15 residues long. Per germline, CDR1 DFQATT and CDR2 SNEGSKA (reference sequence). Between the trimmed V and J ends, which lost 6 bases and 0 bases, there was a span of 16 bases. The CDR3 sequence is CSAETRRGSTDTQYF. In DNA, the CDR3 is TGCAGTGCAGAGACCCGTCGCGGCAGCACAGATACGCAGTATTTT.

This clonotype showed up many times. J is TRBJ2-1 and V is TRBV5-4; 11 positions agree with TRBD2. The CDR3 sequence is 16 residues long. J lost 9 bases, V lost 4 bases, and 12 bases had no gene match. Per the germline V gene, CDR1 is SGHNT and CDR2 is YYREEE (reference sequence). This chain's CDR3 is CASSPLRPSGGTEQFF. CDR3 DNA sequence: TGTGCCAGCAGCCCACTCCGGCCTAGCGGGGGGACTGAGCAGTTCTTC.

This clonotype was seen a handful of times. This chain uses TRBV12-5 with TRBJ2-2; D uncertain. The CDR3 extends over 13 amino acids. Trimming pared 1 base from V and 5 bases from J, leaving 5 bases between. Germline-derived CDR1 and CDR2 are LGHNT and FRNRAP. For the CDR3, the DNA is TGTGCTAGTGGTTTGGGGGGAACCGGGGAGCTGTTTTTT. Protein: CASGLGGTGELFF.

This clonotype has a handful of counts. The rearrangement uses TRBV6-5 and TRBJ2-7; 13 bases agree with TRBD2. V lost 2 bases and J lost 4; bases outside the gene matches: 11. This CDR3 comprises 18 residues. Germline lookup yields CDR1 MNHEY and CDR2 SVGAGI. The CDR3 protein is CASSYQDLRTSGGYEQYF. The CDR3 coding sequence is TGTGCCAGCAGTTACCAAGATCTGCGGACTAGCGGGGGTTACGAGCAGTACTTC.

The table lists this clonotype with many counts. V and J are TRBV15 and TRBJ2-1, with 9 bases lining up with TRBD2. CDR1 and CDR2 from the germline V gene are LNHNV and YYDKDF (reference sequence). This CDR3 region has 17 residues. V lost 2 bases and J lost 6; bases outside the gene matches: 11. The chain's CDR3 is CATSRLAGTSIVNEQFF. Here the CDR3 DNA reads TGTGCCACCAGCAGACTGGCCGGGACTAGCATTGTCAATGAGCAGTTCTTC. The full variable domain, in which reference TRBV15 and TRBJ2-1 provide the parts outside the CDR3, is DAMVIQNPRYQVTQFGKPVTLSCSQTLNHNVMYWYQQKSSQAPKLLFHYYDKDFNNEADTPDNFQSRRPNTSFCFLDIRSPGLGDTAMYLCATSRLAGTSIVNEQFFGPGTRLTVL.

V and J are TRBV13 and TRBJ2-2; TRBD1 matches 9 bases. The V and J ends lost 5 bases and 4 bases, in that order; junction bases with no gene match: 2. Germline CDR1 PRHDT, CDR2 FYEKMQ (reference sequence). The CDR3 covers 14 residues. The CDR3: CASSKTGGTGELFF. The CDR3 region has the DNA TGTGCCAGCAGCAAGACAGGGGGCACCGGGGAGCTGTTTTTT.

This clonotype was seen only a few times. The chain uses TRBV14 and TRBJ1-1; D is undetermined. The CDR3 contains 13 residues. The germline V gene has CDR1 SGHDN and CDR2 FVKESK. V lost 4 bases, J lost 0 bases, and 6 bases lay in between. CDR3 protein: CASSRVVNTEAFF. Written as DNA, the CDR3 is TGTGCCAGCAGCCGCGTGGTGAACACTGAAGCTTTCTTT.

This clonotype was seen a few times. The rearrangement uses TRBV7-3 and TRBJ2-1; 9 bases align to TRBD2. In germline, CDR1 is SGHTA, CDR2 FQGTGA. The CDR3 is 15 amino acids. Unmatched junction bases numbered 5, after V lost 5 bases and J lost 3 bases. The CDR3 nucleotides are TGTGCCAGCAGCCCCAGCGGGGGGATCTACAATGAGCAGTTCTTC. Translated, it gives CASSPSGGIYNEQFF.

J is TRBJ2-1 and V is TRBV24-1; D is possibly TRBD1 or TRBD2 (5 bases each). The V gene's germline CDR1 is KGHDR and CDR2 SFDVKD. The CDR3 consists of 14 residues. Trimming took off 4 bases at V and 10 bases at J, with 16 bases between the two ends. DNA for the CDR3: TGTGCCACCAGTGAGGGGCAGGGAGTGTGGGAGCAGTTCTTC. Translating it yields CATSEGQGVWEQFF.